The 19 T cell receptor beta chains below all came from one sample that was sequenced in a study of T cells in Graves' hyperthyroidism and ophthalmopathy. It was RNA transcripts that yielded the amplified TCR beta CDR3 regions. A set of HTBI primers served as the primers for a first-round RT-PCR of the TCR CDR3. MiXCR, run by TCRdb on the multiplex PCR reads, gives a single entry per CDR3 protein. The table shows fewer than 350,000 distinct CDR3 sequences, with around 20% occurring only once. The source material was blood. The source is a man over 45 with Graves' ophthalmopathy.

V gene TRBV7-9 combines with J gene TRBJ1-5; no firm D call. Germline V gene data show CDR1 as SEHNR and CDR2 as FQNEAQ (reference sequence). The germline V and J ends were trimmed by 10 bases and 1 base, with 11 bases remaining between them. The CDR3 contains 13 residues. The CDR3 DNA sequence: TGTGCCATCCAGAAGCTCAGCAATCAGCCCCAGCATTTT. Encoded protein: CAIQKLSNQPQHF.

This clonotype was picked up many times. The V call is TRBV12-3 or TRBV12-4, the J call TRBJ2-7, with D tentatively TRBD2 (5 bases). This CDR3 is built from 12 residues. Trimming removed 6 bases at V and 7 bases at J, with 13 bases between. Written as DNA, the CDR3 is TGTGCCAGCAGCCAACCCCCGGGGGAGCAGTACTTC. Residues: CASSQPPGEQYF.

There are many counts of this clonotype. The rearrangement uses TRBV6-2 or TRBV6-3 and TRBJ2-3, with D possibly TRBD2 on 5 matching bases. Germline lookup yields CDR1 MNHEY and CDR2 SVGEGT. Trimming removed 6 bases at V and 1 base at J, with 14 bases between. This CDR3 spans 15 amino acids. The DNA for the CDR3 is TGTGCCAGCAGCCCCCCCGGGGATGGCACAGATACGCAGTATTTT. This codes for CASSPPGDGTDTQYF.

This clonotype was counted only a few times. The V call is TRBV6-5, the J call TRBJ2-7; perhaps D is TRBD1 or TRBD2 (6 bases each). Germline V CDR1 and CDR2: MNHEY, SVGAGI. The CDR3 has 14 amino acids. V was clipped by 1 base and J by 6 bases, with 13 bases between them. CDR3 DNA sequence: TGTGCCAGCAGTTACTTTGGAGGGGGAGGCGAGCAGTACTTC. Its translation is CASSYFGGGGEQYF.

This clonotype was recorded at least ten times. This rearrangement joins TRBV28 to TRBJ1-5, with a possible D match to TRBD1 (6 bases). This CDR3 region has 15 residues. Trimming pared 1 base from V and 3 bases from J, leaving 10 bases between. CDR1 MDHEN and CDR2 SYDVKM come from the germline V gene. The CDR3 region is CASSLFGQSNQPQHF. The DNA of the CDR3 is TGTGCCAGCAGTTTATTCGGACAGTCCAATCAGCCCCAGCATTTT.

This sequence joins TRBV5-1 and TRBJ2-1; 9 bases map to TRBD2. Germline CDR1 SGHRS, CDR2 YFSETQ. The CDR3 consists of 16 residues. Losses at the gene ends were 7 bases for V and 4 bases for J; bases not matched to a gene: 12. This chain's CDR3 is CASEKVSGRRYNEQFF. For the CDR3, the DNA is TGCGCCAGCGAAAAGGTCAGCGGGAGGAGGTACAATGAGCAGTTCTTC.

The chain combines TRBV27 with TRBJ2-5; perhaps D is TRBD1 or TRBD2 (6 bases each). Trimming shortened V by 6 bases and J by 1 base, and 9 bases separated the two germline ends. The V gene's germline CDR1 is MNHEY and CDR2 SMNVEV (reference sequence). This CDR3 region has 13 residues. Here the CDR3 reads CASRRGVQETQYF. For the CDR3, the DNA is TGTGCCAGCAGGAGGGGGGTCCAAGAGACCCAGTACTTC.

The rearrangement joins TRBV6-1 to TRBJ2-3; D gene ambiguous. Trimming removed 4 bases from V and 0 bases from J, with 11 bases in between. The CDR3 is 15 residues long. CDR1 and CDR2 from the germline V gene are MNHNS and SASEGT. The CDR3 DNA is TGTGCCAGCAGTGCGGAGCCATATAGCACAGATACGCAGTATTTT. Its protein product is CASSAEPYSTDTQYF.

This clonotype was picked up one time. A much larger clone is a single base away; this may be a read error. The V call is TRBV28, the J call TRBJ2-1; D gene uncertain. CDR1 MDHEN and CDR2 SYDVKM come from the germline V gene. This CDR3 is 13 amino acids long. This CDR3 reads CACSLAPYNEQFF. The CDR3 DNA sequence: TGTGCCTGCAGTTTAGCCCCGTACAATGAGCAGTTCTTC.

The genes are TRBV24-1 and TRBJ1-2; D may be TRBD1 (6 bases). V was pared by 9 bases and J by 6 bases, with 16 bases between. The CDR3 covers 13 residues. Germline V gene sequence: CDR1 KGHDR, CDR2 SFDVKD. The CDR3 region has the DNA TGTGCCACCGAATCGGCCAGGGGTCATGGCTACACCTTC. Its protein is CATESARGHGYTF.

Concerning this clonotype: This could be a read error, since a much larger clone is one nucleotide away. V and J are TRBV28 and TRBJ2-5; D might be TRBD2 (6 bases). Germline CDR1 and CDR2: MDHEN and SYDVKM. CDR3 length equals 13 residues. The DNA of the CDR3 is TGTCCCACCGGGAGCGGACCGCAAGAGACCCAGTACTTC. As protein: CPTGSGPQETQYF.

This clonotype was found many times. V usage is TRBV28 and J usage is TRBJ2-1; 11 bases fit TRBD2. Trimming took 5 bases from V and 8 from J; bases not matched to a gene: 5. Germline V gene data show CDR1 as MDHEN and CDR2 as SYDVKM. The CDR3 extends over 14 amino acids. The CDR3 DNA reads as TGTGCCAGCAGTAGACTAGCGGGAAATCATGAGCAGTTCTTC. It encodes CASSRLAGNHEQFF.

The chain couples TRBV11-2 to TRBJ2-1; 7 nucleotides match TRBD2. The length of the CDR3 is 16 residues. The germline V gene encodes CDR1 SGHAT and CDR2 FQNNGV. V lost 8 bases, J lost 0 bases, and 10 bases stayed unmatched. The CDR3 loop reads CASSPAREGSYNEQFF. CDR3 coding DNA: TGTGCCAGCTCCCCAGCCAGGGAGGGCTCCTACAATGAGCAGTTCTTC.

CDR3 residues: CASSARQGSSGANVLTF. Here the CDR3 DNA reads TGTGCCAGCAGCGCCCGACAGGGGAGCTCTGGGGCCAACGTCCTGACTTTC. J is TRBJ2-6 and V is TRBV9; TRBD1 matches at 8 bases. Germline V lookup: CDR1 SGDLS, CDR2 YYNGEE. The CDR3 loop spans 17 amino acids. The trim removed 3 bases at V and 0 bases at J, leaving 5 bases unmatched. The full variable domain, its missing parts supplied by reference TRBV9 and TRBJ2-6, is DSGVTQTPKHLITATGQRVTLRCSPRSGDLSVYWYQQSLDQGLQFLIQYYNGEERAKGNILERFSAQQFPDLHSELNLSSLELGDSALYFCASSARQGSSGANVLTFGAGSRLTVL.

Only a few counts were recorded for this clonotype. J is TRBJ2-4 and V is TRBV27; 8 bases agree with TRBD2. The CDR3 contains 16 residues. V lost 5 bases and J lost 2; bases outside the gene matches: 8. Germline lookup yields CDR1 MNHEY and CDR2 SMNVEV (reference sequence). The CDR3 DNA reads as TGTGCCAGCAGTCCAAGCGGGAGTTTATCCAAAAACATTCAGTACTTC. Protein: CASSPSGSLSKNIQYF.

The chain is built from TRBV28 and TRBJ2-5, with a tentative D call TRBD2 (5 bases). Trimming shortened V by 4 bases and J by 0 bases, and 12 bases separated the two germline ends. The CDR3 extends over 15 amino acids. The germline V gene has CDR1 MDHEN and CDR2 SYDVKM. The CDR3 DNA is TGTGCCAGCAGTTCTCTAGCAGACTACCAAGAGACCCAGTACTTC. Amino acid sequence: CASSSLADYQETQYF.

This clonotype was observed many times. This chain connects TRBV7-2 to TRBJ2-1; 11 bases match TRBD2. From germline, CDR1 is SGHTA and CDR2 FQGNSA. This CDR3 region has 15 residues. V lost 8 bases, J lost 8 bases, and 11 bases stayed unmatched. CDR3 DNA sequence: TGTGCCAGCGGGGATAGCGGGAGGGTCCTTGATGAGCAGTTCTTC. Translated: CASGDSGRVLDEQFF.

This chain connects TRBV6-5 to TRBJ2-1; D remains ambiguous. The CDR3 is 13 amino acids. Trimming cost V 5 bases and J 9 bases, with 14 bases left between them. CDR1 is MNHEY and CDR2 is SVGAGI in the germline V gene. The CDR3 here is CASSPSPSSEQFF. DNA for the CDR3: TGTGCCAGCAGTCCCTCGCCCTCCAGTGAGCAGTTCTTC.

This chain joins TRBV3-1 and TRBJ2-7, with a weak D call TRBD2 (5 bases). This CDR3 comprises 14 residues. Germline V gene sequence: CDR1 LGHDT, CDR2 YNNKEL (reference sequence). The V and J ends lost 4 bases and 3 bases respectively, with 13 bases between them. CDR3 region: CASSLSTILYEQYF. DNA of the CDR3: TGTGCCAGCAGCCTCTCGACTATCCTCTACGAGCAGTACTTC.